The T cell receptor beta chain described here comes from a study of shared clonotypes between healthy human individuals. Across the whole study: CD4 naive and memory got three plates each, CD8 naive two, CD8 memory one.

In the source study's methods: With immunoSEQ giving junction-only sequences and no quality scores, filtering differed. Assay used: immunoSEQ multiplex PCR; TCRdb lists only in-frame clones, some missing. The DNA was the basis for D and trimming; V, J and clone size are from that table. The sample consists of approximately 720,000 clones, around 90% of them appearing once. The CDR3 spans 17 residues. Trimming removed 1 base from V and 0 bases from J, with 13 bases in between. The germline gives CDR1 SGHAT, CDR2 FQNNGV. Naive CD8 cells were CD45RO-negative, positively selected for CCR7, excluding terminally differentiated effector memory CD45RA+ cells. Those who donated, Caucasian adults without exception, all lived in Nashville, Tennessee.

Material for sequencing was naive CD8+ T cells sorted from blood. The chain uses TRBV11-2 and TRBJ2-1; D gene unclear. The receptor was derived from a man aged 25-40 years in good health. The CDR3 region is CASSLAESESSYNEQFF. CDR3 in DNA: TGTGCCAGCAGCTTAGCGGAGAGCGAGAGCTCCTACAATGAGCAGTTCTTC.